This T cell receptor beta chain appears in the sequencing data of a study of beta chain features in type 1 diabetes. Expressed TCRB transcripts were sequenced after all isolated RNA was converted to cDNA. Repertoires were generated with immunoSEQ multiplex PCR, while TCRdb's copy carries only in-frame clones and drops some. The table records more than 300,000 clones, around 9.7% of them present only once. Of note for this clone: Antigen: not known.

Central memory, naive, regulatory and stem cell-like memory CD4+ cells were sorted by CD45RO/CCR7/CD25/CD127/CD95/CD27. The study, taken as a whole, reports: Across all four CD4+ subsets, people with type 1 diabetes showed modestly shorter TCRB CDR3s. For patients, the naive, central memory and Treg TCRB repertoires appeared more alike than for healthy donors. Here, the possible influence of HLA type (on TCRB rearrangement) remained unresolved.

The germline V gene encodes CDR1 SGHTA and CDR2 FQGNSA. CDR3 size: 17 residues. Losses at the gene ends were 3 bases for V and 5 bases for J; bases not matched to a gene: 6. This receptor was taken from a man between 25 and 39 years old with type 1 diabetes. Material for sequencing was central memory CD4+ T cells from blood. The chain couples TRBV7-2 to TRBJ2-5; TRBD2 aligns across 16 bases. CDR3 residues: CASSFGTSGGAGETQYF. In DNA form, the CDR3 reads TGTGCCAGCAGCTTTGGGACTAGCGGGGGGGCTGGCGAGACCCAGTACTTC.